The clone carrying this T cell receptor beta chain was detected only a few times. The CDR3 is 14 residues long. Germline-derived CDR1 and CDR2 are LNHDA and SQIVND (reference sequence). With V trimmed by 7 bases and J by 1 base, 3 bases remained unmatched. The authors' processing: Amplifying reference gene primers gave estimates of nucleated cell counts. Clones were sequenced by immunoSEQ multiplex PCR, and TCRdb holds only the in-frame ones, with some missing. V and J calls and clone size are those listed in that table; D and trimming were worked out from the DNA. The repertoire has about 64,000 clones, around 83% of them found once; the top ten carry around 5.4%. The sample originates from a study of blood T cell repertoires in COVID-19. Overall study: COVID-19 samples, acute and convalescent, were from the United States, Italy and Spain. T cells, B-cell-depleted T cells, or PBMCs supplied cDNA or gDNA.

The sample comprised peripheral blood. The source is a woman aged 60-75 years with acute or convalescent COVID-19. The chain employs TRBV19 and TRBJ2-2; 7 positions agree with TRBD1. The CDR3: CASNRDRNTGELFF. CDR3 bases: TGTGCCAGTAATCGGGACAGGAACACCGGGGAGCTGTTTTTT.